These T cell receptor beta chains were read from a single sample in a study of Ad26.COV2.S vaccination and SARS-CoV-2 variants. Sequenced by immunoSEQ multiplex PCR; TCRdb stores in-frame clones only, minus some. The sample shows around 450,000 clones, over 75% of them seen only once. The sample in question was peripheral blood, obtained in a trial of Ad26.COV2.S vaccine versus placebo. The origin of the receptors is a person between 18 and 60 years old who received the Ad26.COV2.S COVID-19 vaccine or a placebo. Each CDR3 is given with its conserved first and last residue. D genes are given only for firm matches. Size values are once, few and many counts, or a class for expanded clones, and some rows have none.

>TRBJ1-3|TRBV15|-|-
CATSRLQGSGNTIYF
TGTGCCACCAGCAGACTACAGGGATCTGGAAACACCATATATTTT
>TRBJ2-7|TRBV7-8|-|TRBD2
CASSPRTSGWLWEQYF
TGTGCCAGCAGCCCAAGGACTAGCGGGTGGTTGTGGGAGCAGTACTTC
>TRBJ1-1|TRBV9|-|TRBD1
CASSDGGQRYTEAFF
TGTGCCAGCAGCGACGGGGGACAGCGGTACACTGAAGCTTTCTTT
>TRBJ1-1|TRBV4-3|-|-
CASSQYLRGATEAFF
TGCGCCAGCAGCCAGTATTTACGGGGAGCCACTGAAGCTTTCTTT
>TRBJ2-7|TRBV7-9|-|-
CASSFDATYEQYF
TGTGCCAGCAGCTTTGACGCAACCTACGAGCAGTACTTC
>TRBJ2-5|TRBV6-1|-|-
CASSERTGMGETQYF
TGTGCCAGCAGTGAACGAACAGGGATGGGGGAGACCCAGTACTTC
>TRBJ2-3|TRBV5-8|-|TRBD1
CASSRDRVRDTQYF
TGTGCCAGCAGCCGGGACAGGGTTAGAGATACGCAGTATTTT
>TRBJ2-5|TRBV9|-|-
CASSVDGRDQETQYF
TGTGCCAGCAGCGTAGATGGCAGGGACCAAGAGACCCAGTACTTC
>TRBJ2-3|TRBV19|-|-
CASSRQDGDTQYF
TGTGCCAGTAGTAGACAGGACGGGGATACGCAGTATTTT
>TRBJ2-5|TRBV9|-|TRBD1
CASSVAGQGSQETQYF
TGTGCCAGCAGCGTTGCGGGACAGGGAAGCCAAGAGACCCAGTACTTC
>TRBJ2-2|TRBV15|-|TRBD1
CATSRPLSLQGATGELFF
TGTGCCACCAGCAGACCTCTTAGCCTACAGGGGGCAACCGGGGAGCTGTTTTTT
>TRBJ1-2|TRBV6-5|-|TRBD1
CASSYAGQGAGGYTF
TGTGCCAGCAGTTACGCTGGACAGGGGGCGGGTGGCTACACCTTC
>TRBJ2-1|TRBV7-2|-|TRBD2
CASSLARGTWSYNEQFF
TGTGCCAGCAGCTTAGCGCGGGGGACCTGGTCCTACAATGAGCAGTTCTTC
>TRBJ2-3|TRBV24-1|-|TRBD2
CATSDSKRGGTDTQYF
TGTGCCACCAGTGACTCGAAGCGGGGGGGCACAGATACGCAGTATTTT
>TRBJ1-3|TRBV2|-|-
CASTGRVRGSSGNTIYF
TGTGCCAGCACAGGGCGGGTCCGGGGTTCATCTGGAAACACCATATATTTT
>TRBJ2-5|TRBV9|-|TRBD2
CASSVASSGVETQYF
TGTGCCAGCAGCGTAGCTTCTAGCGGGGTCGAGACCCAGTACTTC
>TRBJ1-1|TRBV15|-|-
CATSRDKGGNREAFF
TGTGCCACCAGCAGAGATAAGGGGGGGAATCGCGAAGCTTTCTTT
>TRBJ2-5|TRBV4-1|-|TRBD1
CASSQGPPTGYQETQYF
TGCGCCAGCAGCCAGGGTCCCCCGACAGGGTACCAAGAGACCCAGTACTTC
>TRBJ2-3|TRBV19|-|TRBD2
CASSVSSGGDTQYF
TGTGCCAGTAGTGTATCTAGCGGGGGGGATACGCAGTATTTT
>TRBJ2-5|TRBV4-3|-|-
CASSQDLPGTQYF
TGCGCCAGCAGCCAAGACCTTCCGGGGACCCAGTACTTC
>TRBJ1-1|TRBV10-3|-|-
CAISEAGVTNTEAFF
TGTGCCATCAGTGAAGCAGGGGTCACGAACACTGAAGCTTTCTTT
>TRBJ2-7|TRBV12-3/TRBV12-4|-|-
CASSRTEAYEQYF
TGTGCCAGCAGTCGGACAGAGGCCTACGAGCAGTACTTC
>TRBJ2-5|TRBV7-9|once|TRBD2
CASSLGLAGGLRDGETQYF
TGTGCCAGCAGCTTAGGACTAGCGGGGGGCTTACGGGATGGAGAGACCCAGTACTTC
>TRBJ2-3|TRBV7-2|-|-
CASRPLGAPPTDTQYF
TGTGCCAGCAGACCGCTAGGGGCCCCCCCCACAGATACGCAGTATTTT
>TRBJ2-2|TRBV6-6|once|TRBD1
CASSPVGQANTGELFF
TGTGCCAGCAGCCCGGTCGGACAGGCGAACACCGGGGAGCTGTTTTTT
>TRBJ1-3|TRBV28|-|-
CASSLVATSGNTIYF
TGTGCCAGCAGTTTGGTGGCAACCTCTGGAAACACCATATATTTT
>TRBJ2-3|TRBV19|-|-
CASSTLAGTPDTQYF
TGTGCCAGTAGTACCCTTGCGGGGACCCCAGATACGCAGTATTTT
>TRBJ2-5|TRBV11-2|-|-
CASSGFEAQETQYF
TGTGCCAGCAGCGGATTTGAGGCCCAAGAGACCCAGTACTTC
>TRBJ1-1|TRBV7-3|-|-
CASSSDNSNEAFF
TGTGCCAGCAGCTCGGACAACTCAAATGAAGCTTTCTTT
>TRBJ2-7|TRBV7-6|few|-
CASSLRDRPGEQYF
TGTGCCAGCAGCTTAAGAGACAGGCCTGGCGAGCAGTACTTC
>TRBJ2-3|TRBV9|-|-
CASSVAIAEGSDTQYF
TGTGCCAGCAGCGTAGCTATAGCTGAAGGGTCAGATACGCAGTATTTT
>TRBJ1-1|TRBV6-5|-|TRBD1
CASSGQGLMNTEAFF
TGTGCCAGCAGCGGACAGGGACTTATGAACACTGAAGCTTTCTTT
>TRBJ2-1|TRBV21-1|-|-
CASSKLGLRTDNEQFF
TGTGCCAGCAGCAAACTTGGACTGCGTACTGACAATGAGCAGTTCTTC
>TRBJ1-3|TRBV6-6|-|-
CASQAGNTIYF
TGTGCCAGCCAGGCGGGAAACACCATATATTTT
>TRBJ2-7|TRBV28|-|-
CASSSATGLGEQYF
TGTGCCAGCAGTTCCGCTACAGGGCTGGGCGAGCAGTACTTC
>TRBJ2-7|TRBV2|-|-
CASSSPLSGQPREQYF
TGTGCCAGCAGTTCTCCACTTTCTGGACAACCTCGGGAGCAGTACTTC
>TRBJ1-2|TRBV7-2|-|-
CASSLDPGPGGYTF
TGTGCCAGCAGCTTAGATCCGGGCCCCGGGGGCTACACCTTC
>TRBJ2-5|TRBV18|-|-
CASSPLTGTQETQYF
TGTGCCAGCTCACCACTAACGGGGACACAAGAGACCCAGTACTTC
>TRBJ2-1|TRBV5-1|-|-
CASSPGSTNEQFF
TGCGCCAGCAGCCCCGGGAGTACTAATGAGCAGTTCTTC
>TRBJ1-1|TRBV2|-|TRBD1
CASSDLKGQGLIMNTEAFF
TGTGCCAGCAGTGACCTCAAGGGACAGGGTTTGATTATGAACACTGAAGCTTTCTTT
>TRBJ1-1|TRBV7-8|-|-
CASSLFDPRVSGTEAFF
TGTGCCAGCAGCTTATTTGATCCCAGGGTGAGTGGGACTGAAGCTTTCTTT
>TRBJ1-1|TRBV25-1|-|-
CATLAGWGRGTEAFF
TGTGCCACCCTAGCGGGGTGGGGGCGTGGGACTGAAGCTTTCTTT
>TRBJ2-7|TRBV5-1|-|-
CASSLQGSYEQYF
TGCGCCAGCAGCTTACAGGGCAGCTACGAGCAGTACTTC
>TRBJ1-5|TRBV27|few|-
CASSFGLDNQPQHF
TGTGCCAGCAGTTTCGGGCTAGACAATCAGCCCCAGCATTTT
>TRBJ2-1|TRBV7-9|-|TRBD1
CASRPGTGVGNEQFF
TGTGCCAGCAGGCCCGGGACAGGGGTGGGGAATGAGCAGTTCTTC
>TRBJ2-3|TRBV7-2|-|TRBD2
CASSLLAGETDTQYF
TGTGCCAGCAGCCTCCTAGCGGGGGAAACAGATACGCAGTATTTT